One and the same sample provided the 29 T cell receptor beta chains below, sequenced in a study of blood T cell repertoires in COVID-19. The method was immunoSEQ multiplex PCR; TCRdb's version includes in-frame clones alone and lacks a portion of them. The sample records about 260,000 clones, 80% to 90% being singletons. Source material: PBMCs or T cells enriched from blood (not recorded which). The receptor source for this set is a young man with acute COVID-19.

The V gene is TRBV12-3 or TRBV12-4, the J gene TRBJ1-1, with D tentatively TRBD1 (5 bases). With 3 bases removed from V and 7 bases from J, the gap between germline ends came to 12 bases. The CDR3 runs to 13 residues. The CDR3 sequence is CASSFPGHFEAFF. CDR3 nucleotide sequence: TGTGCCAGCAGTTTTCCCGGACATTTTGAAGCTTTCTTT.

V gene TRBV6-6 combines with J gene TRBJ2-7; D is undetermined. The CDR3 runs to 12 residues. Trimming took off 4 bases at V and 2 bases at J, with 6 bases between the two ends. Germline V CDR1 and CDR2: MNHNY, SVGAGI (reference sequence). In DNA, the CDR3 is TGTGCCAGCAGTTTGAGAGCCTACGAGCAGTACGTC. This translates into CASSLRAYEQYV.

This chain joins TRBV4-1 and TRBJ1-4; 8 bases line up with TRBD1. Germline assignment: CDR1 MGHRA and CDR2 YSYEKL. J gave up 11 bases and V 1 base, and 15 bases lay outside the gene matches. This CDR3 is 17 amino acids long. The CDR3, as DNA: TGCGCCAGCAGCCAAGTCGGAGCGATTCAGGGGGCATGGAAACTGTTTTTT. Residues: CASSQVGAIQGAWKLFF.

The chain joins TRBV5-6 to TRBJ1-2, with 8 nucleotides matching TRBD1. The CDR3 spans 15 residues. The ends lost 0 bases at V and 8 bases at J; junction bases unmatched: 9. CDR1 is SGHDT, CDR2 YYEEEE, per germline. As DNA, the CDR3 is TGTGCCAGCAGCTTGGGGACAGGGAGACCCAACGGCTACACCTTC. It yields the protein CASSLGTGRPNGYTF.

In DNA form, the CDR3 reads TGCGCCAGCAGTGAGACAGGGACAGTTCGTGAAAAACTGTTTTTT. Protein product: CASSETGTVREKLFF. This chain joins TRBV10-1 and TRBJ1-4, with 7 bases lining up with TRBD1. Losses at the gene ends were 2 bases for V and 7 bases for J; bases not matched to a gene: 7. The CDR3 is 15 residues long. Germline lookup yields CDR1 WNHNN and CDR2 SYGVQD (reference sequence).

This rearrangement joins TRBV7-8 to TRBJ1-2, with 8 bases lining up with TRBD1. CDR1 is SGHVS and CDR2 is FQNEAQ in the germline V gene. The CDR3 covers 14 residues. Trimming removed 5 bases from V and 2 bases from J; junction bases left unmatched: 4. The CDR3 spells CASSLGDRNYGYTF. Written as DNA, the CDR3 is TGTGCCAGCAGCCTGGGGGACAGGAACTATGGCTACACCTTC.

CDR3 protein: CASSFGIAGGSTDTQYF. CDR3 bases: TGCGCCAGCAGTTTTGGAATAGCGGGGGGCAGCACAGATACGCAGTATTTT. The chain links TRBV5-1 to TRBJ2-3, with 10 bases aligning to TRBD2. The CDR3 covers 17 residues. The ends lost 5 bases at V and 0 bases at J; junction bases unmatched: 9. Germline V gene sequence: CDR1 SGHRS, CDR2 YFSETQ.

Notes on this clone: This same CDR3 is encoded by further DNA sequences in the sample. The chain recombines TRBV6-5 with TRBJ1-2; D may be TRBD1 (5 bases). Trimming removed 5 bases at V and 3 bases at J, with 10 bases between. This CDR3 spans 13 amino acids. Germline values: CDR1 MNHEY, CDR2 SVGAGI. CDR3 sequence (DNA): TGTGCCAGCAGTCGTACAGGAGACTATGGCTACACCTTC. Residues: CASSRTGDYGYTF.

The V call is TRBV3-1 (or the pseudogene TRBV3-2), the J call TRBJ2-7; D is possibly TRBD2 (6 bases). This CDR3 has 14 residues. The ends were cut back, 3 bases at V and 3 bases at J, with 12 bases in the middle. CDR1 and CDR2 (germline): LGHDT, YNNKEL (reference sequence). The CDR3 loop reads CASSQHAGIYEQYV. CDR3 bases: TGTGCCAGCAGCCAGCACGCGGGAATCTACGAGCAGTACGTC.

In its sample, this clone was seen once. The genes are TRBV5-1 and TRBJ2-6; 7 positions match TRBD2. The V and J ends lost 0 bases and 1 base, in that order; junction bases with no gene match: 10. The CDR3 is made up of 19 amino acids. Looked up from germline, CDR1 is SGHRS and CDR2 is YFSETQ. Written as DNA, the CDR3 is TGCGCCAGCAGCTTGGAGGGAGGGACTTATACTTCTGGGGCCAACGTCCTGACTTTC. Amino acid sequence: CASSLEGGTYTSGANVLTF. Looking up the rest from reference TRBV5-1 and TRBJ2-6 gives the full variable domain: KAGVTQTPRYLIKTRGQQVTLSCSPISGHRSVSWYQQTPGQGLQFLFEYFSETQRNKGNFPGRFSGRQFSNSRSEMNVSTLELGDSALYLCASSLEGGTYTSGANVLTFGAGSRLTVL.

The gene calls are TRBV7-2 and TRBJ2-4, with 14 bases fitting TRBD2. Germline trimming cut 2 bases from V and 2 bases from J; bases unmatched to any gene: 5. CDR3 length: 18 residues. Looked up from germline, CDR1 is SGHTA and CDR2 is FQGNSA. CDR3 sequence: CASSLPGLAGVSKNIQYF. As DNA, the CDR3 is TGTGCCAGCAGCTTACCGGGACTAGCGGGAGTATCCAAAAACATTCAGTACTTC.

The chain combines TRBV3-1 (or the pseudogene TRBV3-2) with TRBJ2-5; 8 bases match TRBD2. V shed 4 bases, J shed 4 bases, and the junction held 11 bases outside the gene matches. The CDR3 contains 16 residues. The germline CDR1 and CDR2 sequences are LGHDT and YNNKEL (reference sequence). The CDR3: CASSRASGSFVETQYF. CDR3 nucleotides: TGTGCCAGCAGCCGAGCCAGCGGGAGTTTTGTAGAGACCCAGTACTTC.

This clone was picked up one time. The chain uses TRBV5-5 and TRBJ1-3; D gene uncertain. The CDR3 length is 12 residues. V shed 5 bases and J shed 4 bases, with 7 bases lying between them. Germline V lookup: CDR1 SGHKS, CDR2 YYEKEE (reference sequence). The CDR3 region is CASREGGNTIYF. Written as DNA, the CDR3 is TGTGCCAGCAGGGAGGGAGGAAACACCATATATTTT.

The gene calls are TRBV18 and TRBJ1-2; D gene unclear. Germline CDR1 is KGHSH and CDR2 is LQKENI. This CDR3 has 16 residues. The germline V and J ends were trimmed by 0 bases and 8 bases, with 19 bases remaining between them. CDR3 residues: CASSPPAEIIRGGYTF. The CDR3 DNA follows: TGTGCCAGCTCACCACCGGCAGAAATAATCCGAGGCGGCTACACCTTC. The entire variable domain, with the rest obtained from reference TRBV18 and TRBJ1-2, is as follows: NAGVMQNPRHLVRRRGQEARLRCSPMKGHSHVYWYRQLPEEGLKFMVYLQKENIIDESGMPKERFSAEFPKEGPSILRIQQVVRGDSAAYFCASSPPAEIIRGGYTFGSGTRLTVV.

The chain has TRBV7-9 and TRBJ1-1; 9 bases align to TRBD1. This CDR3 region has 15 residues. Trimming at V came to 3 bases and at J to 5 bases, leaving 7 bases not matched to a gene. CDR1 and CDR2 from the germline V gene are SEHNR and FQNEAQ (reference sequence). The CDR3 spells CASSFGQGSLTEAFF. CDR3 DNA sequence: TGTGCCAGCAGCTTCGGACAGGGGTCCCTTACTGAAGCTTTCTTT.

This clone was recorded only once. The chain has TRBV7-2 and TRBJ2-3; weak D call: TRBD1 (5 bases). Between the trimmed V and J ends, which lost 2 bases and 0 bases, there was a span of 6 bases. Germline V lookup: CDR1 SGHTA, CDR2 FQGNSA. This CDR3 spans 14 amino acids. In DNA, the CDR3 is TGTGCCAGCAGCTTACACAGGAGCACAGATACGCAGTATTTT. Encoded protein: CASSLHRSTDTQYF.

The table lists this clone with a few counts. The chain joins TRBV11-2 to TRBJ1-4; D is uncertain. CDR3 length: 15 amino acids. The germline V gene has CDR1 SGHAT and CDR2 FQNNGV. V lost 1 base and J 0 bases, leaving 6 bases between the germline ends. The DNA for the CDR3 is TGTGCCAGCAGCTTAGCCCCTGCAACTAATGAAAAACTGTTTTTT. Protein product: CASSLAPATNEKLFF.

The rearrangement uses TRBV21-1 and TRBJ2-7; the table's D call, TRBD1, was not checked against the DNA. TRBV21-1 is described as a pseudogene. The CDR3 sequence is 15 residues long. The DNA of the CDR3 is TGTGCCAGCAGCAGTTGGGACAGCAGCTCCTACGAGCAGTACGTC. Translating it yields CASSSWDSSSYEQYV.

V and J are TRBV5-4 and TRBJ2-7, with 7 nucleotides matching TRBD1. The CDR3 extends over 14 amino acids. CDR1 is SGHNT and CDR2 is YYREEE in the germline V gene (reference sequence). The V segment lost 4 bases and the J segment 2 bases; nucleotides outside the gene matches: 6. For the CDR3, the DNA is TGTGCCAGCAGCGGACCGGGACAGACCTACGAGCAGTACGTC. It is translated as CASSGPGQTYEQYV.

The chain couples TRBV6-2 or TRBV6-3 to TRBJ1-2, with D perhaps TRBD1 (5 bases). V shed 2 bases and J shed 3 bases, with 10 bases lying between them. Germline V gene sequence: CDR1 MNHEY, CDR2 SVGEGT. The CDR3 contains 14 residues. The CDR3 loop reads CASSYVGGDYGYTF. CDR3 DNA sequence: TGTGCCAGCAGTTACGTCGGAGGGGACTATGGCTACACCTTC.

The chain recombines TRBV28 with TRBJ1-2; D is ambiguous. From germline, CDR1 is MDHEN and CDR2 SYDVKM. The CDR3 length is 12 residues. V lost 4 bases and J 4 bases, leaving 7 bases between the germline ends. This CDR3 reads CASSSLSYGYTF. In DNA form, the CDR3 reads TGTGCCAGCAGTTCCCTCAGCTATGGCTACACCTTC.

The chain is built from TRBV6-5 and TRBJ2-1, with a weak D call TRBD2 (6 bases). CDR3 size: 14 residues. Germline lookup yields CDR1 MNHEY and CDR2 SVGAGI. V lost 6 bases and J 10 bases, leaving 19 bases between the germline ends. CDR3 protein: CASRSGGRSGEQFF. The CDR3 DNA follows: TGTGCCAGCAGGTCCGGGGGAAGATCGGGGGAGCAGTTCTTC.

This chain joins TRBV6-5 and TRBJ1-2; the D is unclear. V shed 7 bases and J shed 3 bases, with 6 bases lying between them. The CDR3 is 11 residues long. Germline V gene lookup returns CDR1 MNHEY and CDR2 SVGAGI. CDR3 DNA sequence: TGTGCCAGCACCGACTACTATGGCTACACCTTC. Encoded protein: CASTDYYGYTF.

This chain links TRBV28 with TRBJ2-1; TRBD1 matches at 7 bases. This CDR3 region has 14 residues. J lost 4 bases, V lost 5 bases, and 5 bases had no gene match. Germline lookup yields CDR1 MDHEN and CDR2 SYDVKM. The CDR3 loop is CASSADRFYNEQFF. The CDR3 DNA follows: TGTGCCAGCAGTGCGGACAGGTTTTACAATGAGCAGTTCTTC. Using reference TRBV28 and TRBJ2-1 for the parts outside the CDR3, the full variable domain is DVKVTQSSRYLVKRTGEKVFLECVQDMDHENMFWYRQDPGLGLRLIYFSYDVKMKEKGDIPEGYSVSREKKERFSLILESASTNQTSMYLCASSADRFYNEQFFGPGTRLTVL.

This rearrangement joins TRBV5-4 to TRBJ2-1; possible D gene TRBD2, 5 bases. Trimming took off 6 bases at V and 3 bases at J, with 7 bases between the two ends. This CDR3 is built from 12 residues. Germline CDR1 reads SGHNT; CDR2 reads YYREEE (reference sequence). The CDR3 DNA reads TGTGCCAGCACTCGGGGCTACAATGAGCAGTTCTTC. It is translated as CASTRGYNEQFF.

This chain connects TRBV11-3 to TRBJ2-1, with TRBD1 matching over 10 bases. Germline V lookup: CDR1 SGHNT, CDR2 YENEEA. V lost 5 bases and J lost 7; bases outside the gene matches: 8. The CDR3 has 15 amino acids. CDR3 sequence reads: CASSVRQGAGNEQFF. The CDR3 DNA sequence: TGTGCCAGCAGCGTCCGACAGGGGGCAGGGAATGAGCAGTTCTTC.

This clone was picked up a small number of times. The V gene is TRBV19, the J gene TRBJ1-3; 8 bases line up with TRBD1. The CDR3 extends over 16 amino acids. Losses at the gene ends were 0 bases for V and 6 bases for J; bases not matched to a gene: 7. Germline lookup yields CDR1 LNHDA and CDR2 SQIVND (reference sequence). The CDR3: CASSIDTTGAKNTIYF. As DNA, the CDR3 is TGTGCCAGTAGTATAGATACGACAGGGGCGAAAAACACCATATATTTT.

The rearrangement joins TRBV9 to TRBJ2-1, with TRBD1 as a possible D gene (6 bases). The CDR3 contains 14 residues. V lost 3 bases to trimming and J lost 6 bases, with 13 bases between them. CDR1 is SGDLS and CDR2 is YYNGEE in the germline V gene. CDR3 coding DNA: TGTGCCAGCAGCGCTTCCAGGGGCTCCAATGAGCAGTTCTTC. It is translated as CASSASRGSNEQFF. The whole variable domain, remainder taken from reference TRBV9 and TRBJ2-1, is DSGVTQTPKHLITATGQRVTLRCSPRSGDLSVYWYQQSLDQGLQFLIQYYNGEERAKGNILERFSAQQFPDLHSELNLSSLELGDSALYFCASSASRGSNEQFFGPGTRLTVL.

The genes are TRBV21-1 and TRBJ2-5; TRBD2 is the table's D call, not checked against the DNA. TRBV21-1 is described as a pseudogene. This CDR3 is 16 amino acids long. The CDR3 nucleotides are TGTGCCAGCGAGCGCTGCGGGAGGGCAGGAGGAGAGACCCAGTACTTC. This translates into CASERCGRAGGETQYF.